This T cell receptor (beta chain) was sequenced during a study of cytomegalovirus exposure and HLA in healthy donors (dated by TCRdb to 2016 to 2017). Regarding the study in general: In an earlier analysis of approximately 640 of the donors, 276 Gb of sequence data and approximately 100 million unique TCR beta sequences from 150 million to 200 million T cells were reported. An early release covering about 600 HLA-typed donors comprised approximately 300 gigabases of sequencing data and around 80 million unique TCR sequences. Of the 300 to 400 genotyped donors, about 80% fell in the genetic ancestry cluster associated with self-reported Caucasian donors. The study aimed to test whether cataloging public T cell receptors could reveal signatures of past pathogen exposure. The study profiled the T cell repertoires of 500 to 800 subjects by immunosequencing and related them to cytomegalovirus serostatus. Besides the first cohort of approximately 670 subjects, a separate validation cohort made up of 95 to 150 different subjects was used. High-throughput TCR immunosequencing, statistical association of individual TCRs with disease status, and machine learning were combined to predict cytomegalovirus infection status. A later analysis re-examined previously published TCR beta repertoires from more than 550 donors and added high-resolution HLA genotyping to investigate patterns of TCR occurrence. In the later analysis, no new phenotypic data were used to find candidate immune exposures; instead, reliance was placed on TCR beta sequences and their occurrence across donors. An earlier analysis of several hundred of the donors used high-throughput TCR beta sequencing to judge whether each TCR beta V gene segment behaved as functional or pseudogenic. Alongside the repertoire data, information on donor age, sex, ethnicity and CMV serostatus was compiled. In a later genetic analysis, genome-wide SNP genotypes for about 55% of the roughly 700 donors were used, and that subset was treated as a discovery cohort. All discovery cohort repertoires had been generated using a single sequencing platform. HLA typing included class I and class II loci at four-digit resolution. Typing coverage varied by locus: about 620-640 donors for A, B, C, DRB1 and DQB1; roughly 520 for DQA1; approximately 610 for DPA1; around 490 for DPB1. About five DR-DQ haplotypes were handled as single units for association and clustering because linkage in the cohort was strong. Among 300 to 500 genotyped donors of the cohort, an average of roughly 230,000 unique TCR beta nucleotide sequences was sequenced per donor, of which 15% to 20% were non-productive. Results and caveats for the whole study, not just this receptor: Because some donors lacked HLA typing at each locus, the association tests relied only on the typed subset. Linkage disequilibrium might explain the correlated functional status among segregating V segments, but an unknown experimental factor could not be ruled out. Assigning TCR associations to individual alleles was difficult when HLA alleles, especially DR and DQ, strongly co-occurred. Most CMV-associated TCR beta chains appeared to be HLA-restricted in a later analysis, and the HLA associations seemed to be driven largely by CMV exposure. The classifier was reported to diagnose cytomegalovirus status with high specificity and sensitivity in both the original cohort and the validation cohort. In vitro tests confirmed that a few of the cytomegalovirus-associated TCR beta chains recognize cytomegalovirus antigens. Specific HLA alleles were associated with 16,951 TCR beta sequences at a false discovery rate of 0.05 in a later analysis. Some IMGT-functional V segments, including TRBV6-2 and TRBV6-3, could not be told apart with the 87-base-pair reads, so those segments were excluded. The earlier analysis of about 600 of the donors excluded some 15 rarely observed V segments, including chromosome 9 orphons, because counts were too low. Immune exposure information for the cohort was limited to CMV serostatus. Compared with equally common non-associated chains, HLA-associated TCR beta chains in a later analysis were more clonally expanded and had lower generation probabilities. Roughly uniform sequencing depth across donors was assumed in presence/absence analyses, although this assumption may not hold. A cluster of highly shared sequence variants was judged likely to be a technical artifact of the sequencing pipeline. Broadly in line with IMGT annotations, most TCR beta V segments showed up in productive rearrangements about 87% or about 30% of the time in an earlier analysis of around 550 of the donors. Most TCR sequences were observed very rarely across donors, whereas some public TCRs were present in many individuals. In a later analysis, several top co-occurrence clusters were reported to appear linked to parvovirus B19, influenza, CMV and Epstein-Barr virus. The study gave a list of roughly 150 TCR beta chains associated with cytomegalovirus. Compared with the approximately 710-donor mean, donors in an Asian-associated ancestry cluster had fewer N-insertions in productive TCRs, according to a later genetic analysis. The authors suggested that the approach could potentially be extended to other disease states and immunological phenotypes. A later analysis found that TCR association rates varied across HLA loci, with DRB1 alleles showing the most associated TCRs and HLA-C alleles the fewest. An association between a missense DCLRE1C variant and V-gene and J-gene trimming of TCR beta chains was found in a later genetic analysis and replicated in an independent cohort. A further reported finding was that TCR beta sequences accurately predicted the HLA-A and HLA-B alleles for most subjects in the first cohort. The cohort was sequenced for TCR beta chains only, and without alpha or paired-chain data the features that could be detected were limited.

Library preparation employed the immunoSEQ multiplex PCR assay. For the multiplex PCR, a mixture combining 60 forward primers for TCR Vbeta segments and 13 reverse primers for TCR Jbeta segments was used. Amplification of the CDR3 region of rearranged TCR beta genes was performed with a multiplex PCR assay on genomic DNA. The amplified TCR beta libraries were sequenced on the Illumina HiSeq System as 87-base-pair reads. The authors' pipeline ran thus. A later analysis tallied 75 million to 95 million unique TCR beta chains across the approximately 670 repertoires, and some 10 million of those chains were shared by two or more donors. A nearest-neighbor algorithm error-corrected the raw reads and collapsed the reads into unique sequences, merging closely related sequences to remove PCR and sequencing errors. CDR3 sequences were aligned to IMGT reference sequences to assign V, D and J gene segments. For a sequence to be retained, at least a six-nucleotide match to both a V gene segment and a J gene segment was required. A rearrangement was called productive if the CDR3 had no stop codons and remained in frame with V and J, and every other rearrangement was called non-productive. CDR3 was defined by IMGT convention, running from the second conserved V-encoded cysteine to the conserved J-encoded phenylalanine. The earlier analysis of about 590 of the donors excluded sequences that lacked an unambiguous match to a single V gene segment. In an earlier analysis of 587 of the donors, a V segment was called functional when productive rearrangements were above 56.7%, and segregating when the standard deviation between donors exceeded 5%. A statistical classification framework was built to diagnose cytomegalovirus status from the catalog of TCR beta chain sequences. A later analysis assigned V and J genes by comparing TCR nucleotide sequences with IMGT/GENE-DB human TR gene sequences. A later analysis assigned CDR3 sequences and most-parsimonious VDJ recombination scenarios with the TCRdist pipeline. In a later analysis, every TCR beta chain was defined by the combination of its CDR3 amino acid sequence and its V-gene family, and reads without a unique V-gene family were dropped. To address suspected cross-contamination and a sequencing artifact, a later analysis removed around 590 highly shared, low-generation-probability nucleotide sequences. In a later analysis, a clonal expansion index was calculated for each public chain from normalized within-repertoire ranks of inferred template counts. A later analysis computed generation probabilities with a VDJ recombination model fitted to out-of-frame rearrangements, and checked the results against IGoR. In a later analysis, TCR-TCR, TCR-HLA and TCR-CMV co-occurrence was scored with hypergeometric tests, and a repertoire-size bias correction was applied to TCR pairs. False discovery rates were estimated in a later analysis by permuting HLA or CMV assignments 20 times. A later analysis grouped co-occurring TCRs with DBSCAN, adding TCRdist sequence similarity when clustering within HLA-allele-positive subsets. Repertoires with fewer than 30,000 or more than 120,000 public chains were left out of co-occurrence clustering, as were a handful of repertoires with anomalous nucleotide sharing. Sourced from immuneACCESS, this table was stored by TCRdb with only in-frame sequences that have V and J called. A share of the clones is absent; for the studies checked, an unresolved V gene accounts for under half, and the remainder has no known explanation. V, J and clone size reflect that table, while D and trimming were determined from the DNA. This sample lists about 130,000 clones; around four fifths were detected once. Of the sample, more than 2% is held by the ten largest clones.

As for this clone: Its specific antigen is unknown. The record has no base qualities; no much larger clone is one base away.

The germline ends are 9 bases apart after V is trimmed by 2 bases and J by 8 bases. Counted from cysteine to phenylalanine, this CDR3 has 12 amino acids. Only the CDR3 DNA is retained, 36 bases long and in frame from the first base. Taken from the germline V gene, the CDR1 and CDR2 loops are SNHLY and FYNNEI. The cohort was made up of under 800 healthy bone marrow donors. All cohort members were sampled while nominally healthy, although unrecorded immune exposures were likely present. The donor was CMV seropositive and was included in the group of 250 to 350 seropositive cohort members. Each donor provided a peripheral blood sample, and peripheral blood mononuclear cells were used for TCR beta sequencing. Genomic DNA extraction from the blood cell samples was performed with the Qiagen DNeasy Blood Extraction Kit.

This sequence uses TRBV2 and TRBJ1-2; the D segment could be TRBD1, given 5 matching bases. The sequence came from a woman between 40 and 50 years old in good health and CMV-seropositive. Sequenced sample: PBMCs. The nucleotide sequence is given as TGTGCCAGCAGTGAACAGGGTAACGGCTACACCTTC. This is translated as CASSEQGNGYTF.